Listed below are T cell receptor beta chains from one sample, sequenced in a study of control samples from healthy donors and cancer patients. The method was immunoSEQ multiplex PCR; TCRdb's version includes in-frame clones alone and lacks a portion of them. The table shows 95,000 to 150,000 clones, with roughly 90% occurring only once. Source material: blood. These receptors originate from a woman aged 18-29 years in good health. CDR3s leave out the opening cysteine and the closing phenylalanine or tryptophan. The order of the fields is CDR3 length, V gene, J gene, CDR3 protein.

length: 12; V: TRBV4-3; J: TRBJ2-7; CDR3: ASSQGTGTYEQY
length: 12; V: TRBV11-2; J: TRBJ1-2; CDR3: AKSTGGYLYGYT
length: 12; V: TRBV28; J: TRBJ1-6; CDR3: ASSLPQGHSPLH
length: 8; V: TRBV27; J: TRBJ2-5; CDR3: ASGKETQY
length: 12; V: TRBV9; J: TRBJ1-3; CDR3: ASSPGPRGNTIY
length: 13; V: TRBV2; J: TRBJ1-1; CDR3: ATNRDRGMNTEAF
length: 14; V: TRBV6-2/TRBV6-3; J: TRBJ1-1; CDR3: ASSFLSGGVVTEAF
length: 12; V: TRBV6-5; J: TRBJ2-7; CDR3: ASSYGGAAYEQY
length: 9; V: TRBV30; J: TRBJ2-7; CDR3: AWSPSNEQY
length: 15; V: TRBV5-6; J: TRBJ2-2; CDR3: ASSLVLIQGRTGELF
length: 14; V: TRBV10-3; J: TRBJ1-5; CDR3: AISESTGLFDQPQH
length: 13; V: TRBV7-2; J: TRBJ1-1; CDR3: ASSLAGTGATEAF
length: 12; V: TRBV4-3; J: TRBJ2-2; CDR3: ASSHLWNTGELF
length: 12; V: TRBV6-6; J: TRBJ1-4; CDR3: ASSYAGAAEKLF
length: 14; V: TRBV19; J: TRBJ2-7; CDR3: ASSILNSGSLGEQY
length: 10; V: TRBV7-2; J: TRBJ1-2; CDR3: ASSYQGRGYT
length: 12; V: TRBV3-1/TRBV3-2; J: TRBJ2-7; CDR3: ASSQDTGTYEQY
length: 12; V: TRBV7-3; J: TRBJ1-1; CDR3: ASSLGQGNTEAF
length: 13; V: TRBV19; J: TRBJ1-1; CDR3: ASSALGQGRPEAF
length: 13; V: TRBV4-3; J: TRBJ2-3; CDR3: ASSSGGGRGDTQY
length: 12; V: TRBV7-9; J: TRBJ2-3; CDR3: ATEVRLVTDTQY
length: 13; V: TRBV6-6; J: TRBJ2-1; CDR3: ASSTPGSSYNEQF
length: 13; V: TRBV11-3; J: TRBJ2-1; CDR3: ASSRGGFSYNEQF
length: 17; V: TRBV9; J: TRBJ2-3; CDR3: ASSVAGLAGVQTTDTQY
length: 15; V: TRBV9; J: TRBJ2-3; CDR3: ASSVEGLAGGTDTQY
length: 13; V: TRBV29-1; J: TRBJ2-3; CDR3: SVLGVTRGTDTQY